The 32 T cell receptor beta chains below were found in one sample sequenced in a study of OX40 agonist ivuxolimab in advanced cancers. Assay: immunoSEQ multiplex PCR; the TCRdb copy retains only in-frame clones and omits some. The profile covers about 60,000 clones, with approximately 94% appearing a single time and roughly 18% taken by the ten largest. The sequences come from CD4+ or CD8+ T cells sorted from blood, collected in a trial of the OX40 agonist ivuxolimab. The origin of the receptors is an adult with an advanced solid tumor such as melanoma, head and neck, liver or kidney cancer.

DNA of the CDR3: TGTGCCAGCAGCGACATTCCAGATACGCAGTATTTT. Translating it yields CASSDIPDTQYF. The chain joins TRBV5-4 to TRBJ2-3; D gene uncertain. In germline, CDR1 is SGHNT, CDR2 YYREEE (reference sequence). The CDR3 extends over 12 amino acids. V dropped 4 bases and J dropped 4 bases, with 7 bases sitting between them.

The V and J genes are TRBV5-6 and TRBJ2-7; TRBD1 matches at 7 bases. The CDR3 has 15 amino acids. The ends lost 0 bases at V and 7 bases at J; junction bases unmatched: 10. CDR1 is SGHDT, CDR2 YYEEEE, per germline. CDR3: CASSLEGGENYEQYF. CDR3 nucleotide sequence: TGTGCCAGCAGCTTGGAAGGGGGCGAAAATTATGAGCAGTACTTC. Full variable domain (rest looked up from reference TRBV5-6 and TRBJ2-7): DAGVTQSPTHLIKTRGQQVTLRCSPKSGHDTVSWYQQALGQGPQFIFQYYEEEERQRGNFPDRFSGHQFPNYSSELNVNALLLGDSALYLCASSLEGGENYEQYFGPGTRLTVT.

The V gene is TRBV11-2, the J gene TRBJ2-7, with 11 bases identical to TRBD1. With 6 bases clipped from V and 4 bases from J, the junction kept 2 bases outside the gene matches. CDR3 length: 13 amino acids. The germline gives CDR1 SGHAT, CDR2 FQNNGV. The CDR3 spells CASRGDRGYEQYF. DNA of the CDR3: TGTGCCAGCAGAGGGGACAGGGGGTACGAGCAGTACTTC.

The V call is TRBV5-5, the J call TRBJ2-1; either TRBD1 or TRBD2 may supply D (6 bases each). Germline CDR1 reads SGHKS; CDR2 reads YYEKEE (reference sequence). Trimming stripped 4 bases from V and 12 bases from J, with 14 bases between. The CDR3 has 12 residues. CDR3 sequence reads: CASSPGAGSQFF. For the CDR3, the DNA is TGTGCCAGCAGCCCGGGGGCAGGGTCGCAGTTCTTC.

V is TRBV27 and J is TRBJ1-4; 7 positions agree with TRBD1. The germline gives CDR1 MNHEY, CDR2 SMNVEV (reference sequence). J gave up 5 bases and V 1 base, and 4 bases lay outside the gene matches. The CDR3 sequence is 15 residues long. The CDR3 DNA reads as TGTGCCAGCAGTTTATGGACAGGAGCAAATGAAAAACTGTTTTTT. It encodes CASSLWTGANEKLFF.

The chain uses TRBV7-2 and TRBJ2-1; weak D call: TRBD2 (6 bases). Between the trimmed V and J ends, which lost 2 bases and 10 bases, there was a span of 21 bases. CDR1 SGHTA and CDR2 FQGNSA come from the germline V gene. This CDR3 is 16 amino acids long. This CDR3 is CASSLWWRGGRIEQFF. The CDR3 region has the DNA TGTGCCAGCAGCTTATGGTGGCGGGGCGGAAGGATCGAGCAGTTCTTC.

The rearrangement joins TRBV11-1 to TRBJ2-7, with D tentatively TRBD1 or TRBD2 (5 bases each). Germline CDR1 reads SGHAT; CDR2 reads FQDESV (reference sequence). V gave up 4 bases and J gave up 2 bases, with 12 bases separating them. CDR3 size: 14 residues. The CDR3: CASSSGAGTYEQYF. Written as DNA, the CDR3 is TGTGCCAGCAGCTCCGGGGCGGGCACCTACGAGCAGTACTTC.

This chain connects TRBV4-3 to TRBJ2-7; D gene uncertain. The CDR3 length is 16 residues. Trimming took off 5 bases at V and 4 bases at J, with 21 bases between the two ends. Germline CDR1 is LGHNA and CDR2 is YSLEER. CDR3 sequence reads: CASSASIGYQGYEQYF. CDR3 coding DNA: TGCGCCAGCAGCGCTTCCATTGGCTACCAAGGGTACGAGCAGTACTTC.

Sample share makes this clone medium-sized. The chain recombines TRBV6-4 with TRBJ2-3; the match to TRBD1 covers 8 bases. The CDR3 covers 15 residues. The germline gives CDR1 MRHNA, CDR2 SNTAGT. V shed 3 bases and J 1 base; nucleotides not matched to a gene: 3. The CDR3 coding sequence is TGTGCCAGCAGTGAGGAGACAGGGGGCACAGATACGCAGTATTTT. Translated: CASSEETGGTDTQYF.

The chain recombines TRBV6-5 with TRBJ1-5; TRBD1 matches at 9 bases. Germline CDR1 and CDR2: MNHEY and SVGAGI. The CDR3 is made up of 14 amino acids. V lost 6 bases and J lost 6; bases outside the gene matches: 6. The CDR3 DNA reads as TGTGCCAGCAGCCTAGGGACAGGGACTCAGCCCCAGCATTTT. It encodes CASSLGTGTQPQHF.

CDR3: CASLLGGPRETQYF. The CDR3 nucleotides are TGTGCCAGCCTATTAGGAGGGCCGCGTGAGACCCAGTACTTC. V gene TRBV7-9 combines with J gene TRBJ2-5; possibly TRBD2 for D (6 bases). The CDR3 is 14 amino acids. Germline V lookup: CDR1 SEHNR, CDR2 FQNEAQ (reference sequence). Trimming shortened V by 8 bases and J by 5 bases, and 18 bases separated the two germline ends.

The chain recombines TRBV7-9 with TRBJ1-2; D gene unclear. Trimming took off 1 base at V and 4 bases at J, with 7 bases between the two ends. Germline CDR1 and CDR2: SEHNR and FQNEAQ (reference sequence). This CDR3 is built from 13 residues. As DNA, the CDR3 is TGTGCCAGCAGCTTAGTATTTGGCTATGGCTACACCTTC. This codes for CASSLVFGYGYTF.

Written as DNA, the CDR3 is TGCGCCAGCAGCTCACTAAGTATGTTGAACAGGGCGGTGAACACTGAAGCTTTCTTT. Translating it yields CASSSLSMLNRAVNTEAFF. V is TRBV5-1 and J is TRBJ1-1, with D possibly matching TRBD1 (6 bases). The V end was cut by 3 bases, the J end by 0 bases, with 24 bases between. The CDR3 loop spans 19 amino acids. Germline V gene data show CDR1 as SGHRS and CDR2 as YFSETQ.

The count of this clone is one. The chain recombines TRBV7-9 with TRBJ2-3; no clear D. Germline V gene sequence: CDR1 SEHNR, CDR2 FQNEAQ (reference sequence). This CDR3 is 13 amino acids long. Trimming stripped 5 bases from V and 2 bases from J, with 8 bases between. CDR3 coding DNA: TGTGCCAGCAGCCCGGACCTCACAGATACGCAGTATTTT. It translates to CASSPDLTDTQYF.

The chain couples TRBV27 to TRBJ2-3; possible D gene TRBD1, 6 bases. Trimming shortened V by 4 bases and J by 2 bases, and 22 bases separated the two germline ends. Germline values: CDR1 MNHEY, CDR2 SMNVEV (reference sequence). There are 18 residues in the CDR3. The DNA of the CDR3 is TGTGCCAGCAGTTCGGGGACCCCATACAGGGCCACCACAGATACGCAGTATTTT. As protein: CASSSGTPYRATTDTQYF.

This clone was seen once. The V and J genes are TRBV4-3 and TRBJ2-6, with 7 nucleotides matching TRBD2. Germline V gene lookup returns CDR1 LGHNA and CDR2 YSLEER. The CDR3 is 18 amino acids. The V segment lost 1 base and the J segment 2 bases; nucleotides outside the gene matches: 8. In DNA, the CDR3 is TGCGCCAGCAGCCAAGTGATTGCGGGAGTAGCTGGGGCCAACGTCCTGACTTTC. It is translated as CASSQVIAGVAGANVLTF.

The chain is built from TRBV7-9 and TRBJ1-1; 8 positions match TRBD1. Per the germline V gene, CDR1 is SEHNR and CDR2 is FQNEAQ (reference sequence). The CDR3 loop spans 13 amino acids. Unmatched junction bases numbered 9, after V lost 4 bases and J lost 11 bases. The CDR3 loop is CASSSDRVGWAFF. The CDR3 coding sequence is TGTGCCAGCAGCTCGGACAGGGTCGGGTGGGCTTTCTTT.

The chain couples TRBV9 to TRBJ2-3; 11 bases agree with TRBD2. V was clipped by 2 bases and J by 0 bases; unmatched bases: 2. This CDR3 has 16 residues. Germline CDR1 and CDR2: SGDLS and YYNGEE. CDR3 nucleotides: TGTGCCAGCAGCGTGGGACTAGCGGCTAGCACAGATACGCAGTATTTT. As protein: CASSVGLAASTDTQYF.

The chain employs TRBV28 and TRBJ2-2, with D tentatively TRBD2 (6 bases). Germline assignment: CDR1 MDHEN and CDR2 SYDVKM. This CDR3 spans 15 amino acids. V was shortened by 0 bases and J by 1 base, with 6 bases between the two germline ends. Here the CDR3 DNA reads TGTGCCAGCAGTTTATGGCGGGAGAACACCGGGGAGCTGTTTTTT. This sequence encodes CASSLWRENTGELFF.

This chain links TRBV18 with TRBJ2-4, with D possibly TRBD2 on 7 matching bases. V gave up 2 bases and J gave up 3 bases, with 11 bases separating them. Germline CDR1 and CDR2: KGHSH and LQKENI. The CDR3 has 15 residues. As DNA, the CDR3 is TGTGCCAGCTCACCATCGGGGGGCGGCAAAAACATTCAGTACTTC. Translating it yields CASSPSGGGKNIQYF.

V is TRBV11-3 and J is TRBJ1-1, with D tentatively TRBD1 (6 bases). Trimming left V 6 bases short and J 6 bases short, with 20 bases between. Germline CDR1 is SGHNT and CDR2 is YENEEA. CDR3 size: 15 residues. CDR3 in amino acids: CASSPPGGRHAEAFF. The CDR3 bases are TGTGCCAGCAGTCCCCCGGGGGGGCGTCATGCTGAAGCTTTCTTT.

The J gene is TRBJ1-1, the V gene TRBV7-9, with TRBD1 as a possible D gene (5 bases). This CDR3 is built from 12 residues. Trimming shortened V by 5 bases and J by 11 bases, and 15 bases separated the two germline ends. The V gene's germline CDR1 is SEHNR and CDR2 FQNEAQ (reference sequence). The CDR3 DNA follows: TGTGCCAGCAGCCCGGGACCGCTGCGGGCTTTCTTT. This codes for CASSPGPLRAFF. Full variable domain (outside the CDR3, taken from reference TRBV7-9 and TRBJ1-1): DTGVSQNPRHKITKRGQNVTFRCDPISEHNRLYWYRQTLGQGPEFLTYFQNEAQLEKSRLLSDRFSAERPKGSFSTLEIQRTEQGDSAMYLCASSPGPLRAFFGQGTRLTVV.

V is TRBV1 and J is TRBJ1-4. TRBV1 is an annotated pseudogene. The CDR3 sequence is 13 residues long. CDR3 coding DNA: TGCACCAGCAGCCAAGAAACGATGGAAAAACTGTTTTTT. Translating gives CTSSQETMEKLFF.

J is TRBJ2-1 and V is TRBV11-2; 13 bases align to TRBD2. The junction had 3 bases not matched to a gene; V was cut back by 4 bases and J by 0 bases. CDR1 and CDR2 from the germline V gene are SGHAT and FQNNGV. The CDR3 runs 17 residues. The CDR3: CASSSRTSGSSYNEQFF. The CDR3 coding sequence is TGTGCCAGCAGCTCCCGGACTAGCGGGAGCTCCTACAATGAGCAGTTCTTC. Using reference TRBV11-2 and TRBJ2-1 for the parts outside the CDR3, the full variable domain is EAGVAQSPRYKIIEKRQSVAFWCNPISGHATLYWYQQILGQGPKLLIQFQNNGVVDDSQLPKDRFSAERLKGVDSTLKIQPAKLEDSAVYLCASSSRTSGSSYNEQFFGPGTRLTVL.

This chain connects TRBV7-9 to TRBJ1-5; D gene ambiguous. V lost 6 bases, J lost 0 bases, and 6 bases lay in between. The germline gives CDR1 SEHNR, CDR2 FQNEAQ (reference sequence). This CDR3 has 13 amino acids. The CDR3 DNA reads TGTGCCAGCAGACGGGATAGCAATCAGCCCCAGCATTTT. As protein: CASRRDSNQPQHF.

Only one count was recorded for this clone. This chain connects TRBV30 to TRBJ1-2, with unresolved D. V lost 3 bases, J lost 7 bases, and 6 bases lay in between. The CDR3 is 10 amino acids. Germline CDR1 GTSNPN, CDR2 SVGIG (reference sequence). The CDR3 DNA follows: TGTGCCTGGAGGGCAGCTGGCTACACCTTC. Translated: CAWRAAGYTF.

The rearrangement uses TRBV13 and TRBJ1-2, with 10 bases aligning to TRBD1. CDR1 and CDR2 from the germline V gene are PRHDT and FYEKMQ (reference sequence). This CDR3 is built from 12 residues. The ends lost 8 bases at V and 8 bases at J; junction bases unmatched: 5. The chain's CDR3 is CASEGQGFGYTF. The DNA for the CDR3 is TGTGCCAGCGAGGGACAGGGGTTCGGCTACACCTTC. Combining the CDR3 with reference TRBV13 and TRBJ1-2 gives the whole variable domain AAGVIQSPRHLIKEKRETATLKCYPIPRHDTVYWYQQGPGQDPQFLISFYEKMQSDKGSIPDRFSAQQFSDYHSELNMSSLELGDSALYFCASEGQGFGYTFGSGTRLTVV.

This clone was seen just once. The V call is TRBV19, the J call TRBJ2-7; D gene uncertain. CDR1 and CDR2 from the germline V gene are LNHDA and SQIVND (reference sequence). V shed 1 base and J shed 3 bases, with 13 bases lying between them. This CDR3 region has 15 residues. CDR3 sequence (DNA): TGTGCCAGTAGTATAGCGCCTAGTCGGTTCTACGAGCAGTACTTC. Its protein is CASSIAPSRFYEQYF.

J is TRBJ2-7 and V is TRBV14, with D uncertain. V was cut by 2 bases and J by 0 bases, with 14 bases left in between. CDR3 size: 16 residues. Looked up from germline, CDR1 is SGHDN and CDR2 is FVKESK. This chain's CDR3 is CASSQSSGRFSYEQYF. CDR3 nucleotide sequence: TGTGCCAGCAGCCAATCATCAGGTCGTTTCTCCTACGAGCAGTACTTC.

The gene calls are TRBV27 and TRBJ2-7; D unresolved. Germline values: CDR1 MNHEY, CDR2 SMNVEV (reference sequence). The CDR3 consists of 11 residues. Trimming pared 0 bases from V and 6 bases from J, leaving 3 bases between. This CDR3 is CASSLSGEQYF. CDR3 DNA sequence: TGTGCCAGCAGTTTATCTGGCGAGCAGTACTTC.

The chain recombines TRBV9 with TRBJ1-2; no firm D call. The V gene lost 4 bases and the J gene lost 4 bases, with 14 bases spanning the gap. This CDR3 spans 14 amino acids. In germline, CDR1 is SGDLS, CDR2 YYNGEE. The CDR3 DNA is TGTGCCAGCAGCACTAACGGGCCCGGCTATGGCTACACCTTC. Protein product: CASSTNGPGYGYTF.

This clone has only a few counts. The V gene is TRBV15, the J gene TRBJ1-1; D remains ambiguous. Trimming shortened V by 0 bases and J by 11 bases, and 13 bases separated the two germline ends. From germline, CDR1 is LNHNV and CDR2 YYDKDF (reference sequence). The CDR3 consists of 13 residues. Here the CDR3 reads CATSRDGIKGAFF. As DNA, the CDR3 is TGTGCCACCAGCAGAGATGGGATCAAAGGCGCTTTCTTT.